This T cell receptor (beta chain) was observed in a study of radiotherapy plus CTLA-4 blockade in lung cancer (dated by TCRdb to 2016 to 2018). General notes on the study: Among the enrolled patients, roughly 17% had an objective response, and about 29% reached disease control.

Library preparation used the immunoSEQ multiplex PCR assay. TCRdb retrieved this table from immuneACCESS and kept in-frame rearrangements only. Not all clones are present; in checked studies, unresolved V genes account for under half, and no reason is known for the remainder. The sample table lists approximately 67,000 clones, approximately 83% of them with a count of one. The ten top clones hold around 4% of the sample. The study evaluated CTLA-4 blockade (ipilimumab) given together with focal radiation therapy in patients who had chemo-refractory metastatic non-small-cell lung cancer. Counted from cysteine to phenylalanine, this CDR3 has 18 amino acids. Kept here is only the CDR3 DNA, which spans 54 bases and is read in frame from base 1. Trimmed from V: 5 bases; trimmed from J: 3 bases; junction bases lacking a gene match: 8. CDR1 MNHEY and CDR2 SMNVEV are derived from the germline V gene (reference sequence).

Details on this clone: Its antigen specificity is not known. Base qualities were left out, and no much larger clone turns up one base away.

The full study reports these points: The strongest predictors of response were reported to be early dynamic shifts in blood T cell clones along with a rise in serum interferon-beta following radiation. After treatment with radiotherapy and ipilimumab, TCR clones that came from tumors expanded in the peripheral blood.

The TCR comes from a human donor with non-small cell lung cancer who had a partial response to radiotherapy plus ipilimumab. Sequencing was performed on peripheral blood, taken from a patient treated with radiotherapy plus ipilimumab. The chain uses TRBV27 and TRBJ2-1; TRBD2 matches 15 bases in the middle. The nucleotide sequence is TGTGCCAGCAGTACATGGACTAGCGGGAGGGCGGGCTACAATGAGCAGTTCTTC. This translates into CASSTWTSGRAGYNEQFF.